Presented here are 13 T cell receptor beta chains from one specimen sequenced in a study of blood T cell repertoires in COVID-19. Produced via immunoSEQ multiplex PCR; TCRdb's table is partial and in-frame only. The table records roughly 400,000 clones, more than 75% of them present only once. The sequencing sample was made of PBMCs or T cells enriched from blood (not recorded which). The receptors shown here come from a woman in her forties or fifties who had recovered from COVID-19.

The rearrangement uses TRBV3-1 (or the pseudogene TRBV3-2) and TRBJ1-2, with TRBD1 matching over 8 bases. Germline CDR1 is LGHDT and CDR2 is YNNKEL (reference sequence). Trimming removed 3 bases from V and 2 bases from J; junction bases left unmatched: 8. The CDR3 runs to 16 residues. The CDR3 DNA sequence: TGTGCCAGCAGCCAGGCAGGGGGCGCAGTCAACTATGGCTACACCTTC. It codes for CASSQAGGAVNYGYTF.

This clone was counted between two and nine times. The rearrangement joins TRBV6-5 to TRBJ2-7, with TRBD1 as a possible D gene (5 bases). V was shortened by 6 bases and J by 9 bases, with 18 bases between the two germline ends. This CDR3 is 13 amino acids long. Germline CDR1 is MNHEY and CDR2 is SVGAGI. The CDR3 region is CASRDTRYAVQYF. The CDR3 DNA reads TGTGCCAGCAGGGACACCCGTTATGCGGTGCAGTACTTC.

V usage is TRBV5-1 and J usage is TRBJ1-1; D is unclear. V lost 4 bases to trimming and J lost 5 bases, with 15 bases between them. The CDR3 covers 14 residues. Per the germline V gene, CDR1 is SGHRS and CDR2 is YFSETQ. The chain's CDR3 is CASSQLRGRTEAFF. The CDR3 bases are TGCGCCAGCAGCCAACTACGAGGGAGGACTGAAGCTTTCTTT. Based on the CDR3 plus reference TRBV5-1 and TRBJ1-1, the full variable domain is KAGVTQTPRYLIKTRGQQVTLSCSPISGHRSVSWYQQTPGQGLQFLFEYFSETQRNKGNFPGRFSGRQFSNSRSEMNVSTLELGDSALYLCASSQLRGRTEAFFGQGTRLTVV.

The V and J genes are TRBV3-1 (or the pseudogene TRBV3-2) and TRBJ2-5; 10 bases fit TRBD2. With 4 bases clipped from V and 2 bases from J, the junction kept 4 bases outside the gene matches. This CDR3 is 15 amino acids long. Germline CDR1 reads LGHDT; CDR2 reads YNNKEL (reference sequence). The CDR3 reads CASSPVAGGQETQYF. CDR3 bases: TGTGCCAGCAGCCCTGTAGCGGGGGGACAAGAGACCCAGTACTTC.

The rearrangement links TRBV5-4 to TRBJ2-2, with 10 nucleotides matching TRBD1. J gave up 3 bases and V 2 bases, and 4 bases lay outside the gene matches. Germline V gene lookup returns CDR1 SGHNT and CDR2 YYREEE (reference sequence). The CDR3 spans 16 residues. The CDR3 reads CASSFAGTGDTGELFF. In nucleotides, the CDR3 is TGTGCCAGCAGCTTCGCCGGGACAGGGGACACCGGGGAGCTGTTTTTT.

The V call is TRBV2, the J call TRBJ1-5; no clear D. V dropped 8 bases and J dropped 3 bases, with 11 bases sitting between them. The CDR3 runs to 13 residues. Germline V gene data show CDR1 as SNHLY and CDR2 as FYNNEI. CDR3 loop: CASRGQTNQPQHF. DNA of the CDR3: TGTGCCAGCCGAGGTCAGACCAATCAGCCCCAGCATTTT.

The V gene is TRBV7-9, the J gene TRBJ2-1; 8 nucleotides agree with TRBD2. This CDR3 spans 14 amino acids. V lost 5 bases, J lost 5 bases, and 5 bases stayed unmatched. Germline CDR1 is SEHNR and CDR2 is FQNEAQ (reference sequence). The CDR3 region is CASSQGGGNNEQFF. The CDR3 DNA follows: TGTGCCAGCAGCCAGGGCGGGGGGAACAATGAGCAGTTCTTC. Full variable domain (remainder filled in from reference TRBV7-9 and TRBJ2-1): DTGVSQNPRHKITKRGQNVTFRCDPISEHNRLYWYRQTLGQGPEFLTYFQNEAQLEKSRLLSDRFSAERPKGSFSTLEIQRTEQGDSAMYLCASSQGGGNNEQFFGPGTRLTVL.

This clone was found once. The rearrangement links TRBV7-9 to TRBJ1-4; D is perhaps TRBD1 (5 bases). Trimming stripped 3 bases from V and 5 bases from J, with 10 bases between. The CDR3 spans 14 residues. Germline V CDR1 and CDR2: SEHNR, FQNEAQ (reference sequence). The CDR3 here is CASSFRRDNEKLFF. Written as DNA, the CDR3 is TGTGCCAGCAGCTTCCGGCGGGACAATGAAAAACTGTTTTTT.

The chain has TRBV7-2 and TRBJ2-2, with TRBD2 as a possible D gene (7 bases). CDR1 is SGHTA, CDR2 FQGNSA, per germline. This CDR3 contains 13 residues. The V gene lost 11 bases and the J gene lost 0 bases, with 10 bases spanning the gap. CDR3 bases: TGTGCCTGCGGGGGCCCGAACACCGGGGAGCTGTTTTTT. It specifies CACGGPNTGELFF.

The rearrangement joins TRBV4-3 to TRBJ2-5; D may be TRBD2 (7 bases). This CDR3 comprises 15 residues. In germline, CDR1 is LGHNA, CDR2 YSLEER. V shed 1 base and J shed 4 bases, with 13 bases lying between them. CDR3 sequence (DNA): TGCGCCAGCAGCCAAGGGACAGCGGGGACAGAGACCCAGTACTTC. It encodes CASSQGTAGTETQYF.

The CDR3 bases are TGTGCCAGCAGCCAAGACGGCGGGCGGCAAGAGACCCAGTACTTC. Its protein product is CASSQDGGRQETQYF. The V gene is TRBV4-2, the J gene TRBJ2-5, with D perhaps matching TRBD2 (5 bases). The CDR3 extends over 15 amino acids. Germline CDR1 reads LGHNA; CDR2 reads YNFKEQ. V was pared by 0 bases and J by 2 bases, with 10 bases between.

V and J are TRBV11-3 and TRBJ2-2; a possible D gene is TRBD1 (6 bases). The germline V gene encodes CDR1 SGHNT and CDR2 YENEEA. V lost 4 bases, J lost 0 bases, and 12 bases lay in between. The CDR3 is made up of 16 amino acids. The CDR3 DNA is TGTGCCAGCAGCTCAGCCGGGACATCGAACACCGGGGAGCTGTTTTTT. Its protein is CASSSAGTSNTGELFF. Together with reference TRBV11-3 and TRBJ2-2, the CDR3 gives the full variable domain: EAGVVQSPRYKIIEKKQPVAFWCNPISGHNTLYWYLQNLGQGPELLIRYENEEAVDDSQLPKDRFSAERLKGVDSTLKIQPAELGDSAVYLCASSSAGTSNTGELFFGEGSRLTVL.

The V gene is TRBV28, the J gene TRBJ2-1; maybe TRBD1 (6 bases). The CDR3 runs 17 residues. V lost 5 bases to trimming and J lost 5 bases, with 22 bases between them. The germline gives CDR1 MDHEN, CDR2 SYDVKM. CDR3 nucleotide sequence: TGTGCCAGCAGTCTTGAACCCCGGGACATAAAGAACAATGAGCAGTTCTTC. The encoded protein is CASSLEPRDIKNNEQFF.